Below, one TCR beta chain is given with its context. This sample is drawn from a study of blood T cell repertoires in COVID-19. Whole-study context: PBMCs, B-cell-depleted T cells, or T cells provided the cDNA or gDNA that made up the material.

The CDR3 consists of 16 residues. V lost 4 bases and J 1 base, leaving 16 bases between the germline ends. Germline V gene data show CDR1 as MNHEY and CDR2 as SVGAGI. Study processing details: The authors estimated nucleated cell counts from reference gene primer amplification. Sequencing used immunoSEQ multiplex PCR; TCRdb keeps in-frame clones, though not all of them. That table furnishes V, J and clone size, whereas the DNA furnished D and trimming. The table has tens of thousands of clones, roughly 82% seen once. The receptor was isolated from a man aged 55 to 70 with acute or convalescent COVID-19. The rearrangement links TRBV6-5 to TRBJ1-2, with D unclear. The source material was peripheral blood. CDR3 sequence reads: CASSSYGVPLNYGYTF. Here the CDR3 DNA reads TGTGCCAGCAGTTCCTACGGGGTCCCGCTTAACTATGGCTACACCTTC.